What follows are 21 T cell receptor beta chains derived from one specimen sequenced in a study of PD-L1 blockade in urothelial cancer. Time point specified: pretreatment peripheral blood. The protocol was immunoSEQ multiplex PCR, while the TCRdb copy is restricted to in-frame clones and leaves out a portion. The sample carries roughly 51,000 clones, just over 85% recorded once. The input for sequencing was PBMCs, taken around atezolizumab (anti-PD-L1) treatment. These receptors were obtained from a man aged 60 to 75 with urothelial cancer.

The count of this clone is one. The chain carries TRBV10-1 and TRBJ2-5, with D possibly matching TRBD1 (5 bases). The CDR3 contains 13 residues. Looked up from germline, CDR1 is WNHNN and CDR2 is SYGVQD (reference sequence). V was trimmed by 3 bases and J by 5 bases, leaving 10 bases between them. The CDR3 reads CASSETGAETQYF. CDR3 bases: TGCGCCAGCAGTGAAACAGGAGCGGAGACCCAGTACTTC.

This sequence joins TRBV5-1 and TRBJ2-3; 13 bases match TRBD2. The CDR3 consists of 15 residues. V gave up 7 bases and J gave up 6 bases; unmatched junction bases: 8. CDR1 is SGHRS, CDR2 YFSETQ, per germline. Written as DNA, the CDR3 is TGCGCCAGCTCCACTAGCGGGGGGGCAAGGGATACGCAGTATTTT. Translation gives CASSTSGGARDTQYF. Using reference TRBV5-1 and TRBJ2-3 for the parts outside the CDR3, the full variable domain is KAGVTQTPRYLIKTRGQQVTLSCSPISGHRSVSWYQQTPGQGLQFLFEYFSETQRNKGNFPGRFSGRQFSNSRSEMNVSTLELGDSALYLCASSTSGGARDTQYFGPGTRLTVL.

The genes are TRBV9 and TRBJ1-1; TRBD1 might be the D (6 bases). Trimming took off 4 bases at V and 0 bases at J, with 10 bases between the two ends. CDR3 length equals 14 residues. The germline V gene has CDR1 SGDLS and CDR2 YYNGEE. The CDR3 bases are TGTGCCAGCAGCCCCCGGACAGTGAACACTGAAGCTTTCTTT. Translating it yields CASSPRTVNTEAFF.

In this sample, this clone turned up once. DNA for the CDR3: TGTGCCAGCAGCCAGGACAGGGGAACTGGAAACACCATATATTTT. Translated: CASSQDRGTGNTIYF. The J gene is TRBJ1-3, the V gene TRBV5-4, with TRBD1 matching 9 bases. This CDR3 is built from 15 residues. Germline V gives CDR1 SGHNT, CDR2 YYREEE (reference sequence). V dropped 4 bases and J dropped 2; count of bases not matched to a gene: 4. Full variable domain (rest looked up from reference TRBV5-4 and TRBJ1-3): ETGVTQSPTHLIKTRGQQVTLRCSSQSGHNTVSWYQQALGQGPQFIFQYYREEENGRGNFPPRFSGLQFPNYSSELNVNALELDDSALYLCASSQDRGTGNTIYFGEGSWLTVV.

For the CDR3, the DNA is TGTGCCAGCAGTACCCCCCAGGGGGTGAGTGAGACCCAGTACTTC. It specifies CASSTPQGVSETQYF. The J gene is TRBJ2-5, the V gene TRBV6-6, with TRBD1 matching over 7 bases. Germline V gene lookup returns CDR1 MNHNY and CDR2 SVGAGI (reference sequence). J lost 5 bases, V lost 5 bases, and 11 bases had no gene match. The CDR3 covers 15 residues.

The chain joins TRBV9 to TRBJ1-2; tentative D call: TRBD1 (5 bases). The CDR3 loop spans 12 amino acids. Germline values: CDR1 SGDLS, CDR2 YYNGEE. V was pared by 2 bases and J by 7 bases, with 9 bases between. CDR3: CASSVGQGGYTF. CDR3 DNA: TGTGCCAGCAGCGTGGGCCAGGGTGGCTACACCTTC. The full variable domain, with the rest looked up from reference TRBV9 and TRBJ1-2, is DSGVTQTPKHLITATGQRVTLRCSPRSGDLSVYWYQQSLDQGLQFLIQYYNGEERAKGNILERFSAQQFPDLHSELNLSSLELGDSALYFCASSVGQGGYTFGSGTRLTVV.

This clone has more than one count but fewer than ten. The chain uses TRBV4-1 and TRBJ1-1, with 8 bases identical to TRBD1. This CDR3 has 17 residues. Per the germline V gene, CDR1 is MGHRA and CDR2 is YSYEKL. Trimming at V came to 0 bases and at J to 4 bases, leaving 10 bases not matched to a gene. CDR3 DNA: TGCGCCAGCAGCCAAGATACGGGACAGGTACGGATCACTGAAGCTTTCTTT. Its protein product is CASSQDTGQVRITEAFF.

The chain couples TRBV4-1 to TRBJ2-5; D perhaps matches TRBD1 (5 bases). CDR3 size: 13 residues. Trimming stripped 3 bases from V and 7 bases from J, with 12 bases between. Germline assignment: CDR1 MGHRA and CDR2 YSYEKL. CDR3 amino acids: CASSHPGASTQYF. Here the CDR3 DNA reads TGCGCCAGCAGCCACCCTGGGGCCTCGACCCAGTACTTC.

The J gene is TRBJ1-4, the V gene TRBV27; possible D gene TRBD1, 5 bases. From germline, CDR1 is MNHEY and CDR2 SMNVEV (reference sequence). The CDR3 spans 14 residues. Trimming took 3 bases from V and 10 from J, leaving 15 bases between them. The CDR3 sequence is CASSLTERGGKLFF. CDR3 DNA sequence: TGTGCCAGCAGTTTGACGGAAAGGGGTGGAAAACTGTTTTTT. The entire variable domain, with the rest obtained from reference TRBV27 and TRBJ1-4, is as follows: EAQVTQNPRYLITVTGKKLTVTCSQNMNHEYMSWYRQDPGLGLRQIYYSMNVEVTDKGDVPEGYKVSRKEKRNFPLILESPSPNQTSLYFCASSLTERGGKLFFGSGTQLSVL.

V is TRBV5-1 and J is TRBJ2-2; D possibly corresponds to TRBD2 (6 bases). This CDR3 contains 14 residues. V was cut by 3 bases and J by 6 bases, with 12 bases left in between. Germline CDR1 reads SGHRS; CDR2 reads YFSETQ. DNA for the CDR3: TGCGCCAGCAGCTGGAGGGCCAGCGCCGGGGAGCTGTTTTTT. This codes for CASSWRASAGELFF.

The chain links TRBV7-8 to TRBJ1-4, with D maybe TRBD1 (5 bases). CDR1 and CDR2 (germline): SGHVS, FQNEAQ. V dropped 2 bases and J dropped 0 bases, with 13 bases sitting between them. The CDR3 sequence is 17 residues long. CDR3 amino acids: CASSLMEGPPTNEKLFF. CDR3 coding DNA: TGTGCCAGCAGCTTAATGGAGGGACCTCCAACTAATGAAAAACTGTTTTTT. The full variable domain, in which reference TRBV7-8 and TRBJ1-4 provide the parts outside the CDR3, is GAGVSQSPRYKVAKRGQDVALRCDPISGHVSLFWYQQALGQGPEFLTYFQNEAQLDKSGLPSDRFFAERPEGSVSTLKIQRTQQEDSAVYLCASSLMEGPPTNEKLFFGSGTQLSVL.

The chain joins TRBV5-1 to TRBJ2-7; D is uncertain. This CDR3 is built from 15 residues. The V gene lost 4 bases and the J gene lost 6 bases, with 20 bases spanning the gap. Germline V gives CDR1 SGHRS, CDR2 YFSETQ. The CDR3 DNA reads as TGCGCCAGCAGCGAAAGGCCGGAGAATTGGATCGAGCAGTACTTC. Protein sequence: CASSERPENWIEQYF.

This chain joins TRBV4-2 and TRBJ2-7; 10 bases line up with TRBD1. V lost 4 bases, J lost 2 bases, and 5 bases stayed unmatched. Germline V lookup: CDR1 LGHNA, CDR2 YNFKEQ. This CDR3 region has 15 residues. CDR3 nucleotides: TGTGCCAGCAGCCCGGACAGGGGGAAGACCTACGAGCAGTACTTC. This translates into CASSPDRGKTYEQYF.

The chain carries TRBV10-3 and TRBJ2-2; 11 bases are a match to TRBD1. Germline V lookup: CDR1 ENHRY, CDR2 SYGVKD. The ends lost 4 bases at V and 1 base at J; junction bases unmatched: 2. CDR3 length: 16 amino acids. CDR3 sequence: CAISGTGGMNTGELFF. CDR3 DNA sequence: TGTGCCATCAGTGGGACAGGGGGCATGAACACCGGGGAGCTGTTTTTT.

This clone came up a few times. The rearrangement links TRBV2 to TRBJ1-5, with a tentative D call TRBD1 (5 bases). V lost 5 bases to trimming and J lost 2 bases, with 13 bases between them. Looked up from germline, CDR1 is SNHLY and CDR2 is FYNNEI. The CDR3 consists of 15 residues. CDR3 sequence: CASSKDNRGNQPQHF. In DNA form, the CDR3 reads TGTGCCAGCAGTAAGGACAATAGGGGCAATCAGCCCCAGCATTTT.

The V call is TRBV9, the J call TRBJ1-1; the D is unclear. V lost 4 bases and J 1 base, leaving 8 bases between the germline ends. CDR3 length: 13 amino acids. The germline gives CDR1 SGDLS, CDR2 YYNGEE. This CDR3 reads CASSPPGNTEAFF. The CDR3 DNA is TGTGCCAGCAGCCCCCCAGGGAACACTGAAGCTTTCTTT.

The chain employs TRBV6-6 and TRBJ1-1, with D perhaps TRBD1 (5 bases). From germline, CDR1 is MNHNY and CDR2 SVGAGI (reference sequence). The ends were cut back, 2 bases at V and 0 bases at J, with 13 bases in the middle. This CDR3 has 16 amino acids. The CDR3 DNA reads TGTGCCAGCAGTTACGGACATTTGGGCATGAACACTGAAGCTTTCTTT. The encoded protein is CASSYGHLGMNTEAFF.

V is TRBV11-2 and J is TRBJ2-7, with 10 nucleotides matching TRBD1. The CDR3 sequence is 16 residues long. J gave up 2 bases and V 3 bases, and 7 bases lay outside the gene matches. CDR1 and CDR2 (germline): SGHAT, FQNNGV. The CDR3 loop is CASSLAGTGVPYEQYF. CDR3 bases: TGTGCCAGCAGCTTGGCCGGGACAGGGGTGCCCTACGAGCAGTACTTC.

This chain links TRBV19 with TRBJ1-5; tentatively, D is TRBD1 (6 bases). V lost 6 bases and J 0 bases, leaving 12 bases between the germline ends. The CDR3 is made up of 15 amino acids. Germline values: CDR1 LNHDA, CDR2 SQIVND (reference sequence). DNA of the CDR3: TGTGCCAGTAGAACCACAGGGAGTAGCAATCAGCCCCAGCATTTT. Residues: CASRTTGSSNQPQHF. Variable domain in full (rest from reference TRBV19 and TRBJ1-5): DGGITQSPKYLFRKEGQNVTLSCEQNLNHDAMYWYRQDPGQGLRLIYYSQIVNDFQKGDIAEGYSVSREKKESFPLTVTSAQKNPTAFYLCASRTTGSSNQPQHFGDGTRLSIL.

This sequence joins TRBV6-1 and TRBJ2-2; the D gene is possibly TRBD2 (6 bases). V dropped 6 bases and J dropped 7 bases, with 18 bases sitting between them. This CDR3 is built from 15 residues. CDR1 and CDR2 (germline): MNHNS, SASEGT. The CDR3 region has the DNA TGTGCCAGCAGACGTGAACGGGAGATCGTCGGGGAGCTGTTTTTT. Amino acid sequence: CASRREREIVGELFF.

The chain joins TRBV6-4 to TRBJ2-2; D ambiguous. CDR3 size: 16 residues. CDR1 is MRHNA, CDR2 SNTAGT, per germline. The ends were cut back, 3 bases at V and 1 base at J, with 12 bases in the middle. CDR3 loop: CASSEEAALNTGELFF. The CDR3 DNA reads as TGTGCCAGCAGTGAAGAGGCAGCACTGAACACCGGGGAGCTGTTTTTT.